What follows describes a single T cell receptor beta chain. In the original workflow: It was from reference gene primer amplification that nucleated cell counts were estimated. Using immunoSEQ multiplex PCR, the repertoire was profiled, and TCRdb retains in-frame clones only, with some absent. Clonal size and the V and J genes are those of that table, whereas D and trimming came from the DNA. The sample consists of 220,000 or so clones, approximately 80% of them appearing once. This sample was included in a study of blood T cell repertoires in COVID-19. Overall study context: The study drew acute and convalescent COVID-19 samples from the United States, Italy and Spain. The cDNA or gDNA used as material had been derived from T cells, B-cell-depleted T cells, or PBMCs.

The CDR3 is made up of 13 amino acids. Germline V gene lookup returns CDR1 SEHNR and CDR2 FQNEAQ (reference sequence). V lost 3 bases and J lost 4, with 9 bases in between. The V gene is TRBV7-9, the J gene TRBJ1-2; the D gene is possibly TRBD1 (6 bases). The sequencing sample was made of peripheral blood. The TCR sequence derives from a woman in her fifties or sixties who had recovered from COVID-19. The CDR3 spells CASSFAGAYGYTF. The DNA of the CDR3 is TGTGCCAGCAGCTTCGCAGGGGCCTATGGCTACACCTTC.